What follows describes a single T cell receptor (beta chain). The data stem from a study of blood T cell repertoires in COVID-19. Study context: From T cells, B-cell-depleted T cells, or PBMCs came the material, which was cDNA or gDNA.

Germline V CDR1 and CDR2: SGHVS, FNYEAQ. The CDR3 has 16 residues. With V trimmed by 3 bases and J by 3 bases, 10 bases remained unmatched. Libraries were prepared by immunoSEQ multiplex PCR; TCRdb keeps only in-frame clonotypes and omits some of them. This table has fewer than 200,000 clones, nearly 90% appearing once. The sample taken for sequencing was peripheral blood. The receptor's source is a man between 18 and 29 years old who had recovered from COVID-19. The chain uses TRBV7-6 and TRBJ1-2; 7 nucleotides agree with TRBD1. CDR3: CASSLGPPGTDYGYTF. Written as DNA, the CDR3 is TGTGCCAGCAGCTTGGGACCCCCCGGGACAGACTATGGCTACACCTTC.